This entry concerns a single T cell receptor beta chain. The CDR3 is made up of 15 amino acids. V lost 0 bases to trimming and J lost 4 bases, with 12 bases between them. In germline, CDR1 is MNHEY, CDR2 SVGAGI. This entry belongs to a study of PD-1 blockade in classical Hodgkin lymphoma. The protocol was immunoSEQ multiplex PCR, while the TCRdb copy is restricted to in-frame clones and leaves out a portion. Counted here are 95,000 to 120,000 clones, about 89% occurring once; the ten biggest clones make up just under 20%. All patients relapsed after autologous stem cell transplantation, and brentuximab vedotin exposure varied. Complete response, partial response or progressive disease was each patient's best response.

The material was peripheral blood mononuclear cells (PBMCs), obtained before the second cycle of nivolumab. The gene calls are TRBV6-5 and TRBJ1-1; perhaps TRBD1 as D (6 bases). The sequence came from a human donor with classical Hodgkin lymphoma. CDR3 bases: TGTGCCAGCAGTTACTCGGGCCAGGGGCTCACTGAAGCTTTCTTT. Its translation: CASSYSGQGLTEAFF.